These T cell receptor beta chains were read from a single sample in a study of CD8 T cells in Susac syndrome. TCRdb fed the immunoSEQ multiplex PCR reads into MiXCR, producing one record per CDR3 protein. The sample has 200,000 to 300,000 distinct CDR3 sequences, around 96% seen once. The sequenced sample was CD4+ T cells from PBMCs. These receptors originate from a human donor with Susac syndrome. The CDR3 runs from the conserved cysteine through the conserved F or W. The order of the fields is CDR3 length, D gene, J gene, V gene, clone size, CDR3 DNA, CDR3 protein. A D gene is named only where the DNA matches it firmly. Clone size is shown for a subset of rows, as once, few, many or a class of expanded clone.

17	TRBD1	TRBJ2-6	TRBV3-1	NA	TGTGCCAGCAGCCCCCGGGACAGGGTCTCTGGGGCCAACGTCCTGACTTTC	CASSPRDRVSGANVLTF
16	TRBD1	TRBJ2-5	TRBV12-5	NA	TGTGCTAGTGGTTTGGCTCCCGGGACAGAGGTGGTGACCCAGTACTTC	CASGLAPGTEVVTQYF
16	NA	TRBJ2-5	TRBV5-4	once	TGTGCCAGCAGCTCCCTGACCTGGGCTACCCAAGAGACCCAGTACTTC	CASSSLTWATQETQYF
13	NA	TRBJ2-2	TRBV29-1	NA	TGCAGCGTTGAAGTCATTCTGTCCGGGGAGCTGTTTTTT	CSVEVILSGELFF
13	NA	TRBJ2-3	TRBV29-1	NA	TGCAGCGTTCTCCCCGGGGACGCAGATACGCAGTATTTT	CSVLPGDADTQYF
13	NA	TRBJ2-1	TRBV14	NA	TGTGCCAGCAGCCAAGCAATAGGTGGTGAGCAGTTCTTC	CASSQAIGGEQFF
12	NA	TRBJ2-7	TRBV2	NA	TGTGCCATCAGGACCGACTCCTACGAGCAGTACTTC	CAIRTDSYEQYF
13	TRBD2	TRBJ2-2	TRBV6-6	NA	TGTGCCAGCAGTGGGACTAGCGGCGGGGAGCTGTTTTTT	CASSGTSGGELFF
13	TRBD1	TRBJ1-2	TRBV27	NA	TGTGCCAGCAGGCGACAGGGGGCAGATGGCTACACCTTC	CASRRQGADGYTF
18	TRBD2	TRBJ2-7	TRBV28	NA	TGTGCCAGCAGTTCCGAGAGGTTGCGGGAGCCTCGACCCTACGAGCAGTACTTC	CASSSERLREPRPYEQYF
18	TRBD2	TRBJ2-2	TRBV12-3/TRBV12-4	NA	TGTGCCAGCAGTCGGGGACTAGCGGGAGTGACGAACACCGGGGAGCTGTTTTTT	CASSRGLAGVTNTGELFF
13	TRBD2	TRBJ2-5	TRBV3-1	once	TGTGCCAGCAGCCAACCTACTAGCGCCACCCAGTACTTC	CASSQPTSATQYF
13	TRBD2	TRBJ2-1	TRBV6-6	once	TGTGCCAGCACCCACGGGGGGGTCTATGAGCAGTTCTTC	CASTHGGVYEQFF
12	NA	TRBJ2-7	TRBV3-1	NA	TGTGCCAGCAATAGTTACTCCTACGAGCAGTACTTC	CASNSYSYEQYF
14	NA	TRBJ2-5	TRBV21-1	NA	TGTGCCAGCAGCAAAGCGGTGTTGGGAGAGACCCAGTACTTC	CASSKAVLGETQYF
12	TRBD1	TRBJ1-2	TRBV7-8	NA	TGTGCCAGCAGCCGGGACAGGGAAGGCTACACCTTC	CASSRDREGYTF
16	TRBD1	TRBJ1-4	TRBV9	NA	TGTGCCAGCAGCTCGAGTGAAGGACAGGGCGGACCAAAACTGTTTTTT	CASSSSEGQGGPKLFF
13	TRBD1	TRBJ2-3	TRBV10-3	few	TGTGCCACTACGGGACAGACAACTGATACGCAGTATTTT	CATTGQTTDTQYF
17	TRBD2	TRBJ2-3	TRBV29-1	NA	TGCAGCGTTGAAGATCGGGCTAGCGGGAGGGCCACAGATACGCAGTATTTT	CSVEDRASGRATDTQYF
15	NA	TRBJ1-5	TRBV20-1	NA	TGCAGTGCTAGACCCCGGGCAGGGCACGATCAGCCCCAGCATTTT	CSARPRAGHDQPQHF
13	NA	TRBJ2-5	TRBV29-1	NA	TGCAGCGCTCGGCAGGGAGGTGTGAGCACCCAGTACTTC	CSARQGGVSTQYF
13	NA	TRBJ2-3	TRBV7-3	few	TGTGCCAGCAGCTTTAAGGGCACAGATACGCAGTATTTT	CASSFKGTDTQYF
19	NA	TRBJ2-6	TRBV6-2/TRBV6-3	NA	TGTGCCAGCTCCCTGTCAGGGGTTCTTAAACCCTCTGGGGCCAACGTCCTGACTTTC	CASSLSGVLKPSGANVLTF
14	NA	TRBJ1-5	TRBV20-1	NA	TGCAGTGCTAGAGTGGGCCAGGGAGATCAGCCCCAGCATTTT	CSARVGQGDQPQHF
14	TRBD2	TRBJ2-7	TRBV20-1	NA	TGCAGTGCTAGAGGGACTAGCGGCTACTACGAGCAGTACTTC	CSARGTSGYYEQYF
12	NA	TRBJ1-2	TRBV11-2	NA	TGTGCCAGCAGCTCCGAGGGTAATGGCTACACCTTC	CASSSEGNGYTF
16	TRBD1	TRBJ2-7	TRBV6-6	NA	TGTGCCAGCAAAAGGGGATCTACAGGGGTTATCCGCGAGCAGTACTTC	CASKRGSTGVIREQYF
15	TRBD1	TRBJ2-1	TRBV5-1	NA	TGCGCCAGCAGCTTACTACAGGGGGCAGAGGATGAGCAGTTCTTC	CASSLLQGAEDEQFF
15	NA	TRBJ1-5	TRBV12-3/TRBV12-4	NA	TGTGCCAGCAGCCCGGATATACGGGGCAATCAGCCCCAGCATTTT	CASSPDIRGNQPQHF
14	NA	TRBJ2-1	TRBV2	NA	TGTGCCAGCAGTGAAGGGTCCTCGGCCGATGAGCAGTTCTTC	CASSEGSSADEQFF
13	NA	TRBJ1-2	TRBV7-9	NA	TGTGCCAGCAGCTTACCAGGGGACTATGGCTACACCTTC	CASSLPGDYGYTF
14	TRBD1	TRBJ1-4	TRBV12-3/TRBV12-4	NA	TGTGCCAGCAGTTTTGACAGGGGAGGCGAAAAACTGTTTTTT	CASSFDRGGEKLFF
17	TRBD1	TRBJ1-5	TRBV27	NA	TGTGCCAGCAGACCTGGGTCGGGACAGGGGATTTATCAGCCCCAGCATTTT	CASRPGSGQGIYQPQHF
15	NA	TRBJ1-1	TRBV5-1	once	TGCGCCAGCAGCTTGGCATCGCCGCGGGGCACTGAAGCTTTCTTT	CASSLASPRGTEAFF
16	NA	TRBJ2-5	TRBV21-1	NA	TGTGCCAGCAGCGAAGGGGAGGATCCCCGTTTCGAGACCCAGTACTTC	CASSEGEDPRFETQYF